The T cell receptor (beta chain) described here comes from a study of blood T cell repertoires in COVID-19. Study in general: Both acute and convalescent COVID-19 samples were obtained from the United States, Italy and Spain. PBMCs, B-cell-depleted T cells, or T cells were the source of the cDNA or gDNA that made up the material.

Original processing notes: Cell counts per sample came from amplifying reference gene primers. Libraries were prepared by immunoSEQ multiplex PCR; TCRdb keeps only in-frame clonotypes and omits some of them. V and J calls and clone size follow that table, whereas D and trimming were derived from the DNA. The sample contains tens of thousands of clones, roughly 82% of which appear only once. The receptor was isolated from a man between 45 and 60 years old with active or convalescent COVID-19. Sample: peripheral blood.

CDR3 bases: TGTGCCAGTAGTCCTGGACAGGGATGGCTTAGCTATGGCTACACCTTC. This sequence encodes CASSPGQGWLSYGYTF. The chain joins TRBV19 to TRBJ1-2; 8 bases line up with TRBD1. Germline lookup yields CDR1 LNHDA and CDR2 SQIVND (reference sequence). This CDR3 has 16 amino acids. V lost 5 bases to trimming and J lost 4 bases; unmatched junction nucleotides: 12.